The 32 T cell receptor beta chains below all came from one sample that was sequenced in a study of post-analysis software for immune sequencing data (dated by TCRdb to about 2015). The paper's findings and limits, for the study overall: Patients showed significantly higher frequencies than controls for five TRBV segments, among them TRBV5-6, TRBV5-1 and TRBV20-1.

The antigens for these receptors are not known. Library prep was done by PCR. These reads were obtained on an Illumina HiSeq 2500. Unique molecular identifiers were incorporated into TCR beta cDNA libraries to reduce PCR and sequencing biases. TCRdb trimmed the raw reads at Q25, called clones with MiXCR and kept productive beta chains. For every CDR3 protein sequence, its rows merge into one entry that carries the most common genes and DNA. This sample comprises hundreds of thousands of distinct CDR3 sequences, about 60% of them detected only once. Clones ranked in the top ten supply over 9% of the sample. The sequencing input was blood. The receptors were gathered from a girl aged 2-10 years with multiple sclerosis.

This chain connects TRBV11-2 to TRBJ2-4; D uncertain. The CDR3 has 18 residues. CDR1 SGHAT and CDR2 FQNNGV come from the germline V gene. The V end was cut by 4 bases, the J end by 4 bases, with 23 bases between. DNA for the CDR3: TGTGCCAGCAGCTCGCCTAGACTGTTCAACTCCGGTAAAAACATTCAGTACTTC. It encodes CASSSPRLFNSGKNIQYF.

There are a few counts of this clonotype. This chain joins TRBV20-1 and TRBJ2-3, with 12 positions matching TRBD2. The CDR3 consists of 15 residues. The germline gives CDR1 DFQATT, CDR2 SNEGSKA (reference sequence). V lost 5 bases and J lost 3; bases outside the gene matches: 6. This chain's CDR3 is CSAPLGTSGTDTQYF. Written as DNA, the CDR3 is TGCAGTGCTCCTCTTGGGACTAGCGGGACAGATACGCAGTATTTT.

The CDR3 sequence is CASSLAVRAGGYNEQFF. CDR3 DNA: TGTGCCAGCAGCTTAGCGGTGAGAGCGGGGGGATACAATGAGCAGTTCTTC. The V call is TRBV7-9, the J call TRBJ2-1; 9 bases align to TRBD2. The CDR3 covers 17 residues. V lost 0 bases, J lost 4 bases, and 7 bases stayed unmatched. The germline V gene encodes CDR1 SEHNR and CDR2 FQNEAQ (reference sequence). The complete variable domain, with remaining parts taken from reference TRBV7-9 and TRBJ2-1, reads DTGVSQNPRHKITKRGQNVTFRCDPISEHNRLYWYRQTLGQGPEFLTYFQNEAQLEKSRLLSDRFSAERPKGSFSTLEIQRTEQGDSAMYLCASSLAVRAGGYNEQFFGPGTRLTVL.

The gene calls are TRBV27 and TRBJ2-3; TRBD1 agrees at 7 bases. Germline assignment: CDR1 MNHEY and CDR2 SMNVEV (reference sequence). J was trimmed by 7 bases and V by 6 bases; bases with no gene match: 4. The CDR3 spans 12 residues. For the CDR3, the DNA is TGTGCCAGCAGCCGGGACAGCTATACGCAGTATTTT. It yields the protein CASSRDSYTQYF.

This clonotype was seen a handful of times. The chain recombines TRBV4-1 with TRBJ2-1; a possible D gene is TRBD1 (8 bases). Germline lookup yields CDR1 MGHRA and CDR2 YSYEKL. Trimming left V 3 bases short and J 5 bases short, with 14 bases between. This CDR3 region has 15 residues. The CDR3 is CASSQDREGDNEQFF. The DNA for the CDR3 is TGCGCCAGCAGCCAGGACAGGGAGGGGGACAATGAGCAGTTCTTC.

The CDR3 here is CATSDRGLYTDTQYF. The CDR3, as DNA: TGTGCCACCAGTGACCGAGGACTGTACACAGATACGCAGTATTTT. V usage is TRBV24-1 and J usage is TRBJ2-3; a possible D gene is TRBD2 (5 bases). Germline V gene sequence: CDR1 KGHDR, CDR2 SFDVKD. This CDR3 contains 15 residues. Trimming stripped 4 bases from V and 2 bases from J, with 12 bases between.

The rearrangement joins TRBV6-4 to TRBJ2-7; TRBD1 or TRBD2 may be the D gene (5 bases each). The CDR3 totals 20 residues. CDR1 and CDR2 (germline): MRHNA, SNTAGT. Trimming cost V 3 bases and J 3 bases, with 30 bases left between them. The CDR3 protein is CASSEGQGTPRRPADYEQYF. The CDR3 coding sequence is TGTGCCAGCAGTGAAGGTCAAGGGACCCCGCGAAGGCCTGCGGACTACGAGCAGTACTTC.

This clonotype was observed a few times. This rearrangement joins TRBV29-1 to TRBJ2-3; tentatively, D is TRBD1 or TRBD2 (6 bases each). Per germline, CDR1 SQVTM and CDR2 ANQGSEA. There are 15 residues in the CDR3. The V and J ends lost 6 bases and 1 base respectively, with 17 bases between them. The DNA for the CDR3 is TGCAGCGTCGCCCACGGGGGCCCCGGCACAGATACGCAGTATTTT. Its protein is CSVAHGGPGTDTQYF.

The chain links TRBV27 to TRBJ2-7; D is perhaps TRBD1 or TRBD2 (5 bases each). With 8 bases removed from V and 3 bases from J, the gap between germline ends came to 17 bases. Germline CDR1 reads MNHEY; CDR2 reads SMNVEV (reference sequence). The CDR3 consists of 14 residues. CDR3 sequence (DNA): TGTGCCAGCGCCCTCAGGGTGGGGGTCTACGAGCAGTACTTC. It yields the protein CASALRVGVYEQYF.

The chain combines TRBV20-1 with TRBJ2-1, with 8 bases aligning to TRBD1. V lost 0 bases, J lost 8 bases, and 24 bases stayed unmatched. CDR1 is DFQATT and CDR2 is SNEGSKA in the germline V gene (reference sequence). This CDR3 region has 20 residues. CDR3 in amino acids: CSARDDVRGTGGRQGDEQFF. Here the CDR3 DNA reads TGCAGTGCTAGAGATGATGTCCGCGGGACAGGAGGCCGTCAGGGAGATGAGCAGTTCTTC.

The J gene is TRBJ1-1, the V gene TRBV20-1; D not resolved. CDR1 and CDR2 (germline): DFQATT, SNEGSKA (reference sequence). Between the trimmed V and J ends, which lost 1 base and 4 bases, there was a span of 19 bases. The CDR3 extends over 16 amino acids. CDR3 sequence reads: CSARVDRRVGGTEAFF. The DNA of the CDR3 is TGCAGTGCTAGAGTTGATCGGAGGGTCGGCGGCACTGAAGCTTTCTTT.

This clonotype showed up just a few times. The rearrangement uses TRBV29-1 and TRBJ2-1; tentatively, D is TRBD2 (5 bases). This CDR3 has 14 residues. V gave up 4 bases and J gave up 0 bases, with 10 bases separating them. CDR1 SQVTM and CDR2 ANQGSEA come from the germline V gene. The CDR3 DNA sequence: TGCAGCGTTGCGGTGGGGAGCTCCTACAATGAGCAGTTCTTC. This encodes CSVAVGSSYNEQFF.

This sequence joins TRBV7-2 and TRBJ2-7, with 7 bases matching TRBD2. Trimming at V came to 5 bases and at J to 2 bases, leaving 12 bases not matched to a gene. Looked up from germline, CDR1 is SGHTA and CDR2 is FQGNSA. CDR3 length equals 16 residues. The CDR3 bases are TGTGCCAGCAGCCCCTCCCCGGGTGGGACTACCTACGAGCAGTACTTC. Protein sequence: CASSPSPGGTTYEQYF. Full variable domain (remainder filled in from reference TRBV7-2 and TRBJ2-7): GAGVSQSPSNKVTEKGKDVELRCDPISGHTALYWYRQSLGQGLEFLIYFQGNSAPDKSGLPSDRFSAERTGGSVSTLTIQRTQQEDSAVYLCASSPSPGGTTYEQYFGPGTRLTVT.

This chain uses TRBV12-3 or TRBV12-4 with TRBJ1-2, with 8 bases matching TRBD1. The J segment lost 8 bases and the V segment lost 5 bases, leaving 7 bases of the junction unmatched. This CDR3 region has 13 residues. The CDR3 DNA reads TGTGCCAGCAGTCGGACAGGGCCGAGAGGCTACACCTTC. This sequence encodes CASSRTGPRGYTF.

The gene calls are TRBV27 and TRBJ2-1; no reliable D call. The ends were cut back, 3 bases at V and 2 bases at J, with 11 bases in the middle. The germline gives CDR1 MNHEY, CDR2 SMNVEV (reference sequence). CDR3 length equals 15 residues. This CDR3 is CASSFQARAYNEQFF. In DNA, the CDR3 is TGTGCCAGCAGTTTTCAGGCCCGAGCCTACAATGAGCAGTTCTTC.

This clonotype was recorded once. The chain links TRBV15 to TRBJ1-2; perhaps TRBD1 as D (6 bases). Trimming took off 1 base at V and 2 bases at J, with 17 bases between the two ends. The CDR3 sequence is 17 residues long. Germline CDR1 is LNHNV and CDR2 is YYDKDF (reference sequence). CDR3 in amino acids: CATSRGKETGDNYGYTF. CDR3 bases: TGTGCCACCAGCAGAGGAAAGGAGACAGGCGACAACTATGGCTACACCTTC. Together with reference TRBV15 and TRBJ1-2, the CDR3 gives the full variable domain: DAMVIQNPRYQVTQFGKPVTLSCSQTLNHNVMYWYQQKSSQAPKLLFHYYDKDFNNEADTPDNFQSRRPNTSFCFLDIRSPGLGDTAMYLCATSRGKETGDNYGYTFGSGTRLTVV.

This clonotype was picked up one time. The CDR3 ends on some other residue instead of the conserved phenylalanine or tryptophan, so this is likely a read error. The rearrangement uses TRBV20-1 and TRBJ1-5; D gene unclear. Germline V CDR1 and CDR2: DFQATT, SNEGSKA (reference sequence). This CDR3 contains 16 residues. V dropped 0 bases and J dropped 0 bases, with 12 bases sitting between them. The CDR3 reads CSARDTVTYSNQPQHV. CDR3 coding DNA: TGCAGTGCTAGAGATACGGTGACTTATAGCAATCAGCCCCAGCATGTT.

This clonotype was detected only a few times. An end of the junction differs from the germline gene, which may be a read error. This chain joins TRBV7-7 and TRBJ2-5; 7 bases are shared with TRBD2. Germline CDR1 is SSHAT and CDR2 is FNYEAQ (reference sequence). The CDR3 loop spans 15 amino acids. The CDR3 nucleotides read TGTGCTAGCAGCTTAGCGGGTCCCGGTTCGGAGACCCAGTACTTC. Translated: CASSLAGPGSETQYF.

The chain joins TRBV3-1 to TRBJ2-7; D is unresolved. Deletions cut 1 base from V and 2 bases from J, with 6 bases between. The CDR3 contains 13 residues. Germline CDR1 and CDR2: LGHDT and YNNKEL (reference sequence). This chain's CDR3 is CASSQAPTYEQYF. The CDR3, as DNA: TGTGCCAGCAGCCAAGCACCGACCTACGAGCAGTACTTC.

The rearrangement uses TRBV19 and TRBJ2-1; 8 bases are a match to TRBD2. Germline V gene lookup returns CDR1 LNHDA and CDR2 SQIVND (reference sequence). The ends lost 5 bases at V and 9 bases at J; junction bases unmatched: 9. CDR3 length: 14 residues. CDR3 sequence (DNA): TGTGCCAGTAGTCCGGGACTAGTTTGGGCTGAGCAGTTCTTC. This codes for CASSPGLVWAEQFF.

This clonotype has just one count. This chain joins TRBV4-1 and TRBJ2-7, with D possibly called TRBD1 or TRBD2 (5 bases each). CDR3 length equals 14 residues. Germline loops: CDR1 MGHRA, CDR2 YSYEKL. The germline V and J ends were trimmed by 2 bases and 2 bases, with 10 bases remaining between them. The CDR3: CASSQRDGTYEQYF. As DNA, the CDR3 is TGCGCCAGCAGCCAAAGGGACGGCACCTACGAGCAGTACTTC.

The chain couples TRBV5-1 to TRBJ2-7; 7 bases line up with TRBD1. Germline V gene data show CDR1 as SGHRS and CDR2 as YFSETQ. The V segment lost 0 bases and the J segment 0 bases; nucleotides outside the gene matches: 3. CDR3 length: 15 residues. CDR3 nucleotides: TGCGCCAGCAGCTTGGAGTGGGACAGCTCCTACGAGCAGTACTTC. Its translation is CASSLEWDSSYEQYF. The full variable domain, with the rest looked up from reference TRBV5-1 and TRBJ2-7, is KAGVTQTPRYLIKTRGQQVTLSCSPISGHRSVSWYQQTPGQGLQFLFEYFSETQRNKGNFPGRFSGRQFSNSRSEMNVSTLELGDSALYLCASSLEWDSSYEQYFGPGTRLTVT.

This clonotype was counted between two and nine times. The V call is TRBV20-1, the J call TRBJ2-7, with a tentative D call TRBD2 (6 bases). The CDR3 consists of 12 residues. The V gene lost 6 bases and the J gene lost 1 base, with 10 bases spanning the gap. Looked up from germline, CDR1 is DFQATT and CDR2 is SNEGSKA (reference sequence). The CDR3 region is CSAEGTSYEQYF. The CDR3 DNA reads as TGCAGTGCCGAGGGGACTTCCTACGAGCAGTACTTC.

V is TRBV20-1 and J is TRBJ2-5, with 10 bases fitting TRBD2. Germline CDR1 is DFQATT and CDR2 is SNEGSKA (reference sequence). The CDR3 is 16 residues long. V trimming: 3 bases; J trimming: 4 bases; junction bases outside the gene matches: 11. The CDR3 reads CSASQNGLAEGETQYF. CDR3 sequence (DNA): TGCAGTGCTAGTCAGAATGGACTAGCGGAGGGAGAGACCCAGTACTTC.

This chain joins TRBV20-1 and TRBJ2-3, with TRBD1 identical over 9 bases. The junction had 8 bases not matched to a gene; V was cut back by 6 bases and J by 4 bases. Germline V CDR1 and CDR2: DFQATT, SNEGSKA (reference sequence). The length of the CDR3 is 14 residues. The CDR3 sequence: CSATRDRDADTQYF. Here the CDR3 DNA reads TGCAGTGCGACCCGGGACAGGGATGCAGATACGCAGTATTTT.

The chain links TRBV11-2 to TRBJ2-4; D may be TRBD1 or TRBD2 (5 bases each). The DNA end is a closer match to TRBJ2-7, so the J assignment may be wrong. This CDR3 is 15 amino acids long. Germline lookup yields CDR1 SGHAT and CDR2 FQNNGV. The DNA for the CDR3 is TGTGCCAGCAGCTTAGTGGCAGGGAGTACCTACGAGCAGTACTTC. The encoded protein is CASSLVAGSTYEQYF.

V usage is TRBV20-1 and J usage is TRBJ1-1, with a tentative D call TRBD1 (5 bases). Trimming shortened V by 2 bases and J by 4 bases, and 14 bases separated the two germline ends. Germline values: CDR1 DFQATT, CDR2 SNEGSKA (reference sequence). There are 14 residues in the CDR3. CDR3 sequence reads: CSARSGRRVTEAFF. As DNA, the CDR3 is TGCAGTGCTAGATCAGGGCGGAGAGTCACTGAAGCTTTCTTT.

The chain couples TRBV29-1 to TRBJ2-2; D unresolved. Germline V lookup: CDR1 SQVTM, CDR2 ANQGSEA. With 7 bases removed from V and 1 base from J, the gap between germline ends came to 7 bases. The CDR3 is made up of 12 amino acids. As DNA, the CDR3 is TGCAGCGCCCGACAGAACACCGGGGAGCTGTTTTTT. This encodes CSARQNTGELFF.

This chain uses TRBV7-9 with TRBJ2-7; D remains unclear. Trimming removed 2 bases at V and 0 bases at J, with 8 bases between. CDR3 size: 14 residues. Germline CDR1 and CDR2: SEHNR and FQNEAQ (reference sequence). CDR3 in amino acids: CASSLLKSSYEQYF. DNA for the CDR3: TGTGCCAGCAGCTTACTGAAAAGCTCCTACGAGCAGTACTTC.

The rearrangement uses TRBV5-1 and TRBJ2-7; 8 nucleotides agree with TRBD1. CDR3 size: 15 residues. CDR1 is SGHRS and CDR2 is YFSETQ in the germline V gene. The V and J ends lost 4 bases and 7 bases, in that order; junction bases with no gene match: 13. The CDR3 protein is CASSNPGGVIDEQYF. As DNA, the CDR3 is TGCGCCAGCAGCAATCCAGGGGGCGTCATCGATGAGCAGTACTTC. The complete variable domain, with remaining parts taken from reference TRBV5-1 and TRBJ2-7, reads KAGVTQTPRYLIKTRGQQVTLSCSPISGHRSVSWYQQTPGQGLQFLFEYFSETQRNKGNFPGRFSGRQFSNSRSEMNVSTLELGDSALYLCASSNPGGVIDEQYFGPGTRLTVT.

The chain carries TRBV2 and TRBJ1-2; D gene uncertain. Looked up from germline, CDR1 is SNHLY and CDR2 is FYNNEI. The CDR3 spans 13 residues. V was clipped by 7 bases and J by 8 bases, with 17 bases between them. The CDR3 reads CASTPWGWEGYTF. DNA for the CDR3: TGTGCCAGCACCCCTTGGGGTTGGGAGGGCTACACCTTC.

The J gene is TRBJ2-1, the V gene TRBV20-1; D may be TRBD2 (7 bases). The CDR3 runs 15 residues. CDR1 and CDR2 (germline): DFQATT, SNEGSKA (reference sequence). V gave up 1 base and J gave up 9 bases, with 19 bases separating them. CDR3 in amino acids: CSARGGGGWSGEQFF. CDR3 bases: TGCAGTGCTAGAGGCGGGGGCGGCTGGAGTGGTGAGCAGTTCTTC.